The 22 T cell receptor beta chains below come from one sample, sequenced in a study of T cell changes during pregnancy in multiple sclerosis. The method was immunoSEQ multiplex PCR; TCRdb's version includes in-frame clones alone and lacks a portion of them. The data hold tens of thousands of clones, with roughly 94% observed a single time. The specimen comprised peripheral blood, sampled after pregnancy. Every receptor here comes from a female donor with multiple sclerosis, enrolled in a pregnancy study.

The J gene is TRBJ2-2, the V gene TRBV5-1, with 9 bases aligning to TRBD1. Trimming cost V 3 bases and J 7 bases; bases outside gene matches: 7. Looked up from germline, CDR1 is SGHRS and CDR2 is YFSETQ. CDR3 size: 15 residues. CDR3 DNA: TGCGCCAGCAGCTCCCGACAGGGGGTGGGCGGGGAGCTGTTTTTT. Translating it yields CASSSRQGVGGELFF.

This rearrangement joins TRBV6-7 to TRBJ2-7; 7 bases map to TRBD1. TRBV6-7 is designated an ORF whose function remains uncertain. There are 13 residues in the CDR3. The ends lost 0 bases at V and 6 bases at J; junction bases unmatched: 2. The CDR3 loop reads CASSYSGGGEQYF. In DNA form, the CDR3 reads TGTGCCAGCAGTTACTCAGGGGGCGGCGAGCAGTACTTC.

The V and J genes are TRBV5-1 and TRBJ2-5, with TRBD1 as a possible D gene (6 bases). Gene TRBJ2-7 matches the end of the DNA better, so the J call may be wrong. Germline V gene sequence: CDR1 SGHRS, CDR2 YFSETQ. The CDR3 covers 12 residues. CDR3 in amino acids: CASSPQGNEQYF. The CDR3 nucleotides are TGCGCCAGCAGCCCCCAGGGGAACGAGCAGTACTTC.

This chain uses TRBV7-2 with TRBJ2-7; weak D call: TRBD1 (6 bases). This CDR3 contains 15 residues. In germline, CDR1 is SGHTA, CDR2 FQGNSA. V was shortened by 4 bases and J by 6 bases, with 19 bases between the two germline ends. The CDR3: CASSWTDSPMGEQYF. The CDR3 DNA follows: TGTGCCAGCAGCTGGACGGACAGCCCTATGGGCGAGCAGTACTTC.

This rearrangement joins TRBV5-1 to TRBJ1-2, with D possibly matching TRBD1 (6 bases). Trimming pared 0 bases from V and 6 bases from J, leaving 9 bases between. Looked up from germline, CDR1 is SGHRS and CDR2 is YFSETQ. The length of the CDR3 is 13 residues. In DNA form, the CDR3 reads TGCGCCAGCAGCTTGGGACAGGAGAATGGCTACACCTTC. This translates into CASSLGQENGYTF.

The chain couples TRBV7-2 to TRBJ2-1; 10 bases align to TRBD2. In germline, CDR1 is SGHTA, CDR2 FQGNSA. The CDR3 totals 15 residues. The V gene end was trimmed by 2 bases and the J gene end by 8 bases; junction bases not matched to a gene: 6. CDR3 sequence: CASSLSGRAGDEQFF. The CDR3 nucleotides read TGTGCCAGCAGCTTAAGCGGGAGGGCCGGGGATGAGCAGTTCTTC. The entire variable domain, with the rest obtained from reference TRBV7-2 and TRBJ2-1, is as follows: GAGVSQSPSNKVTEKGKDVELRCDPISGHTALYWYRQSLGQGLEFLIYFQGNSAPDKSGLPSDRFSAERTGGSVSTLTIQRTQQEDSAVYLCASSLSGRAGDEQFFGPGTRLTVL.

The chain links TRBV18 to TRBJ1-2, with 11 bases identical to TRBD1. CDR1 KGHSH and CDR2 LQKENI come from the germline V gene. This CDR3 is 15 amino acids long. With V trimmed by 2 bases and J by 9 bases, 8 bases remained unmatched. The CDR3 protein is CASSPSRTGGNRYTF. The CDR3 nucleotides read TGTGCCAGCTCACCAAGTCGGACAGGGGGCAATCGCTACACCTTC.

The chain couples TRBV28 to TRBJ2-1, with 8 bases matching TRBD1. Germline-derived CDR1 and CDR2 are MDHEN and SYDVKM. Unmatched junction bases numbered 14, after V lost 5 bases and J lost 8 bases. This CDR3 is 16 amino acids long. CDR3 sequence (DNA): TGTGCCAGCAGTCCTCTCCCGACAGGGGCCGGGGATGAGCAGTTCTTC. It translates to CASSPLPTGAGDEQFF. The whole variable domain, remainder taken from reference TRBV28 and TRBJ2-1, is DVKVTQSSRYLVKRTGEKVFLECVQDMDHENMFWYRQDPGLGLRLIYFSYDVKMKEKGDIPEGYSVSREKKERFSLILESASTNQTSMYLCASSPLPTGAGDEQFFGPGTRLTVL.

The chain has TRBV7-9 and TRBJ2-1, with D unclear. The CDR3 length is 13 residues. CDR1 and CDR2 from the germline V gene are SEHNR and FQNEAQ (reference sequence). Trimming left V 1 base short and J 7 bases short, with 8 bases between. The DNA for the CDR3 is TGTGCCAGCAGCTTAGAGGTCGGGAATGAGCAGTTCTTC. Protein: CASSLEVGNEQFF. The whole variable domain, remainder taken from reference TRBV7-9 and TRBJ2-1, is DTGVSQNPRHKITKRGQNVTFRCDPISEHNRLYWYRQTLGQGPEFLTYFQNEAQLEKSRLLSDRFSAERPKGSFSTLEIQRTEQGDSAMYLCASSLEVGNEQFFGPGTRLTVL.

This clone was seen a single time. The rearrangement joins TRBV7-9 to TRBJ2-7, with a possible D match to TRBD2 (5 bases). The germline V and J ends were trimmed by 5 bases and 1 base, with 18 bases remaining between them. The V gene's germline CDR1 is SEHNR and CDR2 FQNEAQ (reference sequence). The CDR3 loop spans 16 amino acids. In DNA, the CDR3 is TGTGCCAGCAGCCTGGGAGTCAGGACGGCTTCCTACGAGCAGTACTTC. Protein sequence: CASSLGVRTASYEQYF. Full variable domain (rest looked up from reference TRBV7-9 and TRBJ2-7): DTGVSQNPRHKITKRGQNVTFRCDPISEHNRLYWYRQTLGQGPEFLTYFQNEAQLEKSRLLSDRFSAERPKGSFSTLEIQRTEQGDSAMYLCASSLGVRTASYEQYFGPGTRLTVT.

The chain uses TRBV4-1 and TRBJ2-3, with 9 bases aligning to TRBD2. V lost 4 bases and J lost 5; bases outside the gene matches: 13. The CDR3 runs 17 residues. The germline gives CDR1 MGHRA, CDR2 YSYEKL. The chain's CDR3 is CASSLLPPGLAGDTQYF. CDR3 DNA: TGCGCCAGCAGCCTCCTACCACCGGGACTAGCCGGAGATACGCAGTATTTT.

This clone showed up just once. The chain is built from TRBV19 and TRBJ2-5; 7 positions match TRBD1. This CDR3 is 13 amino acids long. CDR1 is LNHDA, CDR2 SQIVND, per germline (reference sequence). V shed 7 bases and J 1 base; nucleotides not matched to a gene: 3. The CDR3 is CASNPGGQETQYF. The DNA for the CDR3 is TGTGCCAGTAATCCAGGGGGCCAAGAGACCCAGTACTTC. The full variable domain, rest sourced from reference TRBV19 and TRBJ2-5, is DGGITQSPKYLFRKEGQNVTLSCEQNLNHDAMYWYRQDPGQGLRLIYYSQIVNDFQKGDIAEGYSVSREKKESFPLTVTSAQKNPTAFYLCASNPGGQETQYFGPGTRLLVL.

The chain employs TRBV6-6 and TRBJ1-2; TRBD1 matches at 10 bases. This CDR3 comprises 14 residues. Germline V CDR1 and CDR2: MNHNY, SVGAGI (reference sequence). The junction had 7 bases not matched to a gene; V was cut back by 6 bases and J by 6 bases. CDR3 region: CASRYTGQGDGYTF. Here the CDR3 DNA reads TGTGCCAGCAGATATACTGGACAGGGGGATGGCTACACCTTC.

This clone was detected once. This sequence joins TRBV2 and TRBJ1-5; TRBD1 matches 11 bases. V shed 6 bases, J shed 5 bases, and the junction held 6 bases outside the gene matches. The CDR3 totals 15 residues. Germline CDR1 and CDR2: SNHLY and FYNNEI. CDR3 DNA sequence: TGTGCCAGCAGCTGGGACAGGGGGTTCGATCAGCCCCAGCATTTT. This encodes CASSWDRGFDQPQHF. Full variable domain (missing parts from reference TRBV2 and TRBJ1-5): EPEVTQTPSHQVTQMGQEVILRCVPISNHLYFYWYRQILGQKVEFLVSFYNNEISEKSEIFDDQFSVERPDGSNFTLKIRSTKLEDSAMYFCASSWDRGFDQPQHFGDGTRLSIL.

V is TRBV27 and J is TRBJ2-1; the match to TRBD2 covers 11 bases. Trimming took 1 base from V and 0 from J; bases not matched to a gene: 11. Germline CDR1 is MNHEY and CDR2 is SMNVEV (reference sequence). This CDR3 spans 20 amino acids. CDR3 protein: CASSLWASGRSTSSYNEQFF. The CDR3 nucleotides read TGTGCCAGCAGTTTATGGGCTAGCGGGAGGTCGACGAGCTCCTACAATGAGCAGTTCTTC.

The gene calls are TRBV7-2 and TRBJ2-7, with TRBD2 matching over 10 bases. CDR3 length: 14 amino acids. V lost 5 bases and J lost 2; bases outside the gene matches: 3. Germline loops: CDR1 SGHTA, CDR2 FQGNSA. The CDR3 region is CASSPGLAPYEQYF. The CDR3 bases are TGTGCCAGCAGCCCGGGACTAGCGCCCTACGAGCAGTACTTC.

The chain is built from TRBV6-5 and TRBJ2-5; no clear D gene. V was shortened by 5 bases and J by 5 bases, with 15 bases between the two germline ends. The CDR3 totals 14 residues. Germline CDR1 reads MNHEY; CDR2 reads SVGAGI. The CDR3 region has the DNA TGTGCCAGCAGTAATAGTGAAATTCATGAGACCCAGTACTTC. Protein product: CASSNSEIHETQYF.

The V and J genes are TRBV5-6 and TRBJ1-1, with D perhaps matching TRBD1 (5 bases). Germline V gene sequence: CDR1 SGHDT, CDR2 YYEEEE. V shed 4 bases and J shed 10 bases, with 14 bases lying between them. This CDR3 is built from 12 residues. The CDR3 nucleotides are TGTGCCAGCAGCCCTAGCGGGGGTCGAGCTTTCTTT. Its protein is CASSPSGGRAFF.

The chain is built from TRBV7-9 and TRBJ2-7; D is possibly TRBD1 (5 bases). Germline values: CDR1 SEHNR, CDR2 FQNEAQ (reference sequence). The CDR3 covers 15 residues. V shed 1 base and J shed 0 bases, with 10 bases lying between them. CDR3 DNA sequence: TGTGCCAGCAGCTTAGGGACACTGAGCTCCTACGAGCAGTACTTC. Translating it yields CASSLGTLSSYEQYF.

This rearrangement joins TRBV30 to TRBJ2-2; maybe TRBD1 (5 bases). Germline lookup yields CDR1 GTSNPN and CDR2 SVGIG (reference sequence). The CDR3 consists of 13 residues. V gave up 2 bases and J gave up 5 bases, with 9 bases separating them. The CDR3 region is CAWSTRATGELFF. CDR3 DNA: TGTGCCTGGAGTACCAGGGCGACCGGGGAGCTGTTTTTT.

Here the CDR3 reads CASSQAGTGGYEQYF. Written as DNA, the CDR3 is TGCGCCAGCAGCCAGGCCGGGACAGGGGGGTACGAGCAGTACTTC. The rearrangement joins TRBV4-3 to TRBJ2-7; 11 positions agree with TRBD1. CDR3 length equals 15 residues. CDR1 and CDR2 (germline): LGHNA, YSLEER. J was trimmed by 4 bases and V by 3 bases; bases with no gene match: 5.

The chain couples TRBV4-2 to TRBJ2-2, with no clear D. Trimming cost V 1 base and J 2 bases, with 11 bases left between them. The germline gives CDR1 LGHNA, CDR2 YNFKEQ. This CDR3 is 16 amino acids long. The CDR3 here is CASSQAATRNTGELFF. In DNA form, the CDR3 reads TGTGCCAGCAGCCAAGCCGCGACACGAAACACCGGGGAGCTGTTTTTT.